This TCR beta chain was identified in a study of cytomegalovirus exposure and HLA in healthy donors. Whole-study findings and limits: Reports indicated that the classifier achieved high specificity and sensitivity in diagnosing cytomegalovirus status.

The CDR3 is 13 residues long. Germline V gene data show CDR1 as SGHTA and CDR2 as FQGTGA. Trimming removed 4 bases from V and 6 bases from J, with 11 bases in between. Comments on this clone: Its antigen remains unknown.

Donors sampled were nominally healthy, though unrecorded immune exposures were likely. The PCR ran on 60 Vbeta and 13 Jbeta primers. Original methodology: As a later analysis found, there were 80 million or so unique TCR beta chains, of which some 10 million were shared. Method: immunoSEQ multiplex PCR; TCRdb's copy keeps in-frame clones and lacks some. V, J and clone size are those of that table, while D and trimming were read from the DNA. The sample records around 150,000 clones, roughly 70% being singletons. This clonotype was sampled from a human donor in good health. The specimen sequenced was PBMCs. The chain has TRBV7-3 and TRBJ2-3; perhaps TRBD1 as D (5 bases). The CDR3 DNA follows: TGTGCCAGCAGCTCTCAGGGCCGGGATACGCAGTATTTT. Its translation: CASSSQGRDTQYF.